This TCR beta chain derives from a study of vaccination and CD4 T cells after COVID-19. The sample's treatment: approximately 9-day PBMC culture with coronavirus spike peptide pools or control peptides (ViraFEST assay). All positive PCR tests were dated between March and December 2020, predating US Alpha, Beta and Delta variants. Wells contained 1.8 million or so PBMCs each, and these were cultured with 8 to 10 IU/ml IL-2 and around 9.6 ug/ml peptide pools. Unmatched junction bases numbered 8, after V lost 3 bases and J lost 1 base. The CDR3 loop spans 16 amino acids. Germline CDR1 reads KGHSH; CDR2 reads LQKENI. As concerns this clonotype: The target antigen is unknown.

Cultured CD4+ T cell DNA was sequenced using the Oncomine TCR Beta short-read assay. Researchers extracted genomic DNA from CD4+ T cells that had been cultured. TCRdb used MiXCR to reprocess the PCR reads, holding one entry per CDR3 protein. Of 10,000 to 15,000 distinct CDR3 sequences listed, roughly two thirds are singletons. The source of this sequence is a human donor who had recovered from COVID-19. This chain joins TRBV18 and TRBJ1-1; 7 bases agree with TRBD1. Sequences were obtained from CD4+ T cells from blood, cultured in vitro. In DNA form, the CDR3 reads TGTGCCAGCTCACCCGTCCGACAGGGAGGGAACACTGAAGCTTTCTTT. This sequence encodes CASSPVRQGGNTEAFF.